This T cell receptor (beta chain) was obtained from a study of circulating and synovial CD4+ cells in juvenile arthritis. This table comes from immunoSEQ multiplex PCR, and its TCRdb copy is limited to in-frame clones, with some not included. Altogether 30,000 to 40,000 clones are present, over 95% being singletons, with the ten largest covering under 0.2%. Study observations and caveats: Deeper sequencing increased measured overlap with synovial clonotypes. Bulk blood CD4 repertoires were more diverse than these.

On this clone itself: Its antigen remains unknown.

Sequencing was performed on CD4+ T cells from blood. The sequence was obtained from a human donor with juvenile idiopathic arthritis.

Written as DNA, the CDR3 is TGTGCCAGCAGCCCTGGGCGTTACGAGCCCCAGCATTTT. This translates into CASSPGRYEPQHF. The chain carries TRBV7-3 and TRBJ1-5; no definite D call. V was clipped by 5 bases and J by 8 bases, with 13 bases between them. Germline CDR1 is SGHTA and CDR2 is FQGTGA. The CDR3 spans 13 residues.